This TCR beta chain stems from a study of brain T cells in children with intractable seizures. Study-level findings and limits: Clones missing pre-surgery may reflect undersampling of that blood sample.

Trimming removed 2 bases at V and 1 base at J, with 12 bases between. The germline V gene has CDR1 MGHRA and CDR2 YSYEKL. The CDR3 totals 16 residues. This clone was picked up one time. Its antigen is undetermined. Generated by immunoSEQ multiplex PCR, the TCRdb table keeps only in-frame clones and is missing some. The sample shows approximately 110,000 clones, 85% to 95% of them seen only once. Only cases whose brain tissue showed the highest T cell transcript signatures were sequenced. The rearrangement links TRBV4-1 to TRBJ2-1, with D tentatively TRBD2 (5 bases). The source is a boy under three years old with hemimegalencephaly and intractable seizures. The sample here was peripheral blood, taken at surgery. The CDR3 bases are TGCGCCAGCAGCCAAAACGAGGGCCTATCCTACAATGAGCAGTTCTTC. It is translated as CASSQNEGLSYNEQFF.